These T cell receptor beta chains were read from a single sample in a study of T-cell reconstitution after alpha-beta-depleted transplantation in children. TCRdb processed the PCR reads anew with MiXCR; each CDR3 protein has one entry. The sample includes around 180,000 distinct CDR3 sequences, over 8.5% of them seen just once. The sequencing here drew on PBMCs, taken before TCRalphabeta/CD19-depleted stem cell transplant. The receptors here all came from a boy under 10 years old with acute myeloid leukemia, due to receive a stem cell transplant. The CDR3 runs from the conserved cysteine through the conserved F or W. A D gene is named only where the DNA matches it firmly. Size values are once, few and many counts, or a class for expanded clones, and some rows have none.

TRBJ2-3 | TRBV12-3/TRBV12-4 | many | TRBD2 | CASSFGGGADTQYF | TGTGCCAGCAGTTTTGGCGGGGGGGCAGATACGCAGTATTTT
TRBJ2-3 | TRBV7-2 | many | TRBD1 | CASSTWDRTDTQYF | TGTGCCAGCAGCACCTGGGACAGAACAGATACGCAGTATTTT
TRBJ1-4 | TRBV27 | many | NA | CASSLGTRGEKLFF | TGTGCCAGCAGTTTGGGGACGAGAGGAGAAAAACTGTTTTTT
TRBJ2-7 | TRBV6-1 | many | TRBD2 | CASKPGLGSSYEQYF | TGTGCCAGCAAACCGGGACTAGGGTCTTCCTACGAGCAGTACTTC
TRBJ2-5 | TRBV20-1 | many | TRBD2 | CSAALAGYQETQYF | TGCAGTGCCGCACTAGCGGGGTATCAAGAGACCCAGTACTTC
TRBJ2-1 | TRBV7-2 | many | TRBD1 | CASSPGTASYNEQFF | TGTGCCAGCAGCCCCGGGACAGCTTCCTACAATGAGCAGTTCTTC
TRBJ1-2 | TRBV29-1 | many | NA | CSVEDPERGGWAF | TGCAGCGTTGAAGATCCCGAGCGTGGCGGCTGGGCCTTC
TRBJ2-5 | TRBV11-2 | many | NA | CASSHTGTQYF | TGTGCCAGCAGCCATACCGGGACCCAGTACTTC
TRBJ1-1 | TRBV6-1 | NA | TRBD1 | CASSSQGLIETEAFF | TGTGCCAGCAGCTCACAGGGGCTTATAGAAACTGAAGCTTTCTTT
TRBJ1-1 | TRBV7-9 | many | NA | CASSFRGWATEAFF | TGTGCCAGCAGCTTTAGGGGTTGGGCCACTGAAGCTTTCTTT
TRBJ2-1 | TRBV12-3/TRBV12-4 | many | NA | CASSFGTLSYNEQFF | TGTGCCAGCAGTTTCGGGACTCTCTCCTACAATGAGCAGTTCTTC
TRBJ1-1 | TRBV7-3 | many | NA | CASSPNGGANTEAFF | TGTGCCAGCAGCCCCAACGGGGGCGCTAACACTGAAGCTTTCTTT
TRBJ2-2 | TRBV6-5 | many | TRBD2 | CASITSSGDTGELFF | TGTGCCAGCATTACGAGTAGCGGGGACACCGGGGAGCTGTTTTTT
TRBJ2-5 | TRBV5-1 | few | NA | CASSFRDTQETQYF | TGCGCCAGCAGCTTCCGAGACACCCAAGAGACCCAGTACTTC
TRBJ2-7 | TRBV12-3/TRBV12-4 | many | NA | CASTQRGEGPLEEQYF | TGTGCCAGCACCCAAAGGGGGGAGGGTCCCCTGGAGGAGCAGTACTTC
TRBJ1-1 | TRBV7-6 | many | NA | CASQNRDGTEAFF | TGTGCCAGCCAAAACAGGGACGGCACTGAAGCTTTCTTT
TRBJ2-5 | TRBV7-3 | many | TRBD2 | CASSLIAGVQETQYF | TGTGCCAGCAGCTTAATTGCGGGGGTTCAAGAGACCCAGTACTTC
TRBJ1-1 | TRBV14 | NA | NA | CASSQGFWWMGNTEAFF | TGTGCCAGCAGCCAAGGCTTTTGGTGGATGGGGAACACTGAAGCTTTCTTT
TRBJ1-5 | TRBV20-1 | many | NA | CSAIDRSNQPQHF | TGCAGTGCCATCGACAGGAGCAATCAGCCCCAGCATTTT
TRBJ2-2 | TRBV28 | many | NA | CASSLYRAVTGELFF | TGTGCCAGCAGTTTATACAGGGCGGTAACCGGGGAGCTGTTTTTT
TRBJ1-1 | TRBV28 | many | NA | CASSGDREVNTEAFF | TGTGCCAGCAGTGGCGATCGAGAAGTGAACACTGAAGCTTTCTTT
TRBJ1-1 | TRBV20-1 | many | NA | CSARERLAGFMNTEAFF | TGCAGTGCTAGAGAGCGGTTGGCAGGCTTCATGAACACTGAAGCTTTCTTT
TRBJ1-5 | TRBV5-6 | NA | TRBD1 | CASSLAQGDQPQHF | TGTGCCAGCAGCTTGGCTCAGGGGGACCAGCCCCAGCATTTT
TRBJ1-5 | TRBV6-1 | many | NA | CASSEWVRNQPQHF | TGTGCCAGCAGTGAATGGGTACGCAATCAGCCCCAGCATTTT
TRBJ1-1 | TRBV9 | many | NA | CASSVGPGRGTEAFF | TGTGCCAGCAGCGTAGGCCCAGGAAGGGGCACTGAAGCTTTCTTT
TRBJ2-1 | TRBV7-8 | many | NA | CASSEGRGLAAQFF | TGTGCCAGCAGCGAGGGGAGGGGGTTAGCGGCCCAGTTCTTC
TRBJ2-1 | TRBV3-1 | many | TRBD2 | CASSPPRTSNEQFF | TGTGCCAGCAGCCCCCCCCGGACTAGCAATGAGCAGTTCTTC
TRBJ2-5 | TRBV6-5 | few | TRBD2 | CASSFWLAGKETQYF | TGTGCCAGCAGTTTTTGGCTAGCGGGGAAAGAGACCCAGTACTTC
TRBJ2-3 | TRBV20-1 | many | TRBD2 | CSARLGLSGGPVGTDTQYF | TGCAGTGCTAGATTGGGGCTATCGGGAGGGCCGGTTGGCACAGATACGCAGTATTTT
TRBJ2-7 | TRBV7-9 | NA | TRBD2 | CASSRYSGSGRVEQYF | TGTGCCAGCAGCCGTTATTCGGGCAGCGGGAGGGTGGAGCAGTACTTC
TRBJ2-2 | TRBV5-1 | NA | NA | CASSLGQSRSPNTGELFF | TGCGCCAGCAGCTTGGGACAGTCAAGATCGCCGAACACCGGGGAGCTGTTTTTT
TRBJ1-4 | TRBV7-8 | NA | NA | CASSPFTTNEKLFF | TGTGCCAGCAGCCCCTTTACAACTAATGAAAAACTGTTTTTT
TRBJ2-1 | TRBV11-2 | many | NA | CASSLEVKGGISYNEQFF | TGTGCCAGCAGCTTAGAAGTTAAAGGGGGAATCTCCTACAATGAGCAGTTCTTC
TRBJ2-3 | TRBV9 | many | NA | CASSVSASVTDTQYF | TGTGCCAGCAGCGTAAGCGCCAGCGTCACAGATACGCAGTATTTT
TRBJ2-2 | TRBV3-1 | many | NA | CASSQDRSSTGELFF | TGTGCCAGCAGCCAAGATCGGTCTAGCACCGGGGAGCTGTTTTTT
TRBJ2-7 | TRBV29-1 | NA | TRBD2 | CSVEMTGLARNYEQYF | TGCAGCGTTGAAATGACGGGACTAGCGAGAAACTACGAGCAGTACTTC
TRBJ1-5 | TRBV7-2 | many | NA | CASSLAPGSRQPQHF | TGTGCCAGCAGCTTAGCTCCAGGCAGTAGACAGCCCCAGCATTTT
TRBJ1-1 | TRBV20-1 | many | TRBD1 | CSVPTGAIPVNTEAFF | TGCAGTGTCCCGACAGGGGCAATCCCTGTGAACACTGAAGCTTTCTTT
TRBJ1-5 | TRBV7-8 | many | TRBD1 | CASSLEQGARKPQHF | TGTGCCAGCAGCTTAGAACAGGGGGCGCGGAAGCCCCAGCATTTT
TRBJ1-2 | TRBV6-1 | many | NA | CASSRTEDYGYTF | TGTGCCAGCAGCCGAACAGAGGACTATGGCTACACCTTC
TRBJ2-5 | TRBV7-2 | many | NA | CASSLGTFVAETQYF | TGTGCCAGCAGCTTAGGGACCTTCGTGGCAGAGACCCAGTACTTC
TRBJ1-1 | TRBV12-3/TRBV12-4 | many | TRBD1 | CASSRTGGTEAFF | TGTGCCAGCAGTCGGACAGGAGGCACTGAAGCTTTCTTT
TRBJ1-5 | TRBV20-1 | many | TRBD1 | CSAVNLQGGGNQPQHF | TGCAGTGCCGTTAACCTACAGGGGGGGGGCAATCAGCCCCAGCATTTT
TRBJ1-2 | TRBV28 | many | NA | CASSLVSRGYTF | TGTGCCAGCAGTTTGGTCAGCCGCGGCTACACCTTC
TRBJ2-4 | TRBV20-1 | many | TRBD2 | CSGQSGVGDIQYF | TGCAGTGGCCAGAGCGGGGTGGGGGACATTCAGTACTTC
TRBJ1-2 | TRBV25-1 | many | NA | CASSETGQLGYGYTF | TGTGCCAGCAGTGAAACTGGACAGCTGGGATATGGCTACACCTTC
TRBJ2-7 | TRBV4-1 | many | TRBD2 | CASTPSPAGNYEQYF | TGCGCCAGCACCCCCTCCCCAGCGGGAAACTACGAGCAGTACTTC
TRBJ2-2 | TRBV28 | many | NA | CASSFRSYTGELFF | TGTGCCAGCAGTTTTAGGAGCTACACCGGGGAGCTGTTTTTT
TRBJ1-5 | TRBV12-3/TRBV12-4 | many | NA | CASSFYGGRDQPQHF | TGTGCCAGCAGCTTTTACGGGGGACGAGATCAGCCCCAGCATTTT
TRBJ2-1 | TRBV14 | many | NA | CASSQDFESDYQTYNEQFF | TGTGCCAGCAGCCAAGATTTTGAGTCCGACTACCAAACCTACAATGAGCAGTTCTTC
TRBJ2-3 | TRBV7-8 | many | TRBD2 | CASSFGGSSIADTQYF | TGTGCCAGCAGCTTTGGCGGGAGTTCTATCGCAGATACGCAGTATTTT
TRBJ2-3 | TRBV3-1 | many | TRBD2 | CASSREGSDTQYF | TGTGCCAGCAGCCGGGAGGGGTCGGATACGCAGTATTTT
TRBJ1-4 | TRBV18 | few | NA | CASSPSGQSNEKLFF | TGTGCCAGCTCACCATCCGGACAGTCTAATGAAAAACTGTTTTTT
TRBJ2-7 | TRBV3-1 | NA | TRBD2 | CASSQGSGSYEQYF | TGTGCCAGCAGCCAGGGTAGCGGGAGCTACGAGCAGTACTTC
TRBJ2-1 | TRBV6-2/TRBV6-3 | many | TRBD2 | CASTPGREFSYNEQFF | TGTGCCAGCACGCCTGGGCGGGAGTTCTCCTACAATGAGCAGTTCTTC
TRBJ2-2 | TRBV10-3 | many | TRBD1 | CAISELDRANTGELFF | TGTGCCATCAGTGAGTTAGACAGGGCCAACACCGGGGAGCTGTTTTTT
TRBJ1-5 | TRBV5-1 | many | TRBD1 | CASSHGQGGQPQHF | TGCGCCAGCAGCCACGGACAGGGGGGACAGCCCCAGCATTTT
TRBJ2-6 | TRBV27 | many | NA | CASSPFTVTRASGANVLTF | TGTGCCAGCTCCCCATTTACAGTGACTCGGGCTTCTGGGGCCAACGTCCTGACTTTC
TRBJ1-1 | TRBV10-3 | many | NA | CAISESGINRVVPEAFF | TGTGCCATCAGTGAGTCGGGTATAAACAGGGTCGTCCCTGAAGCTTTCTTT